The clone carrying this T cell receptor beta chain has more than one count but fewer than ten. Its specificity is unknown. The treatment: roughly nine-day PBMC culture with coronavirus spike peptide pools or control peptides (ViraFEST assay). The Oncomine TCR Beta short-read assay was applied to DNA of cultured CD4+ T cells. TCRdb itself ran the PCR reads through MiXCR, one entry per CDR3 protein. Seen here are some 13,000 distinct CDR3 sequences, 50% to 55% observed once, and the top ten hold 16%. These data are taken from a study of vaccination and CD4 T cells after COVID-19. For the study at large: At a median 72 days (range 14 to 241) after dose two, post-vaccine samples were obtained. Cellular stimulation was performed using overlapping spike peptides derived from SARS-CoV-2, HCoV-NL63, HCoV-OC43 and HCoV-229E. The authors gave control cultures a CEFX pool, an HIV-1 Nef pool, or no peptide.

The V gene lost 7 bases and the J gene lost 4 bases, with 17 bases spanning the gap. This CDR3 has 15 residues. Germline CDR1 MNHNS, CDR2 SASEGT. The receptor comes from a human donor who had recovered from COVID-19. Sequencing input: CD4+ T cells from blood, cultured in vitro. The chain employs TRBV6-1 and TRBJ1-5; no clear D. The CDR3 loop reads CASTSHGGGNQPQHF. CDR3 DNA sequence: TGTGCCAGCACTTCACACGGAGGAGGTAATCAGCCCCAGCATTTT.